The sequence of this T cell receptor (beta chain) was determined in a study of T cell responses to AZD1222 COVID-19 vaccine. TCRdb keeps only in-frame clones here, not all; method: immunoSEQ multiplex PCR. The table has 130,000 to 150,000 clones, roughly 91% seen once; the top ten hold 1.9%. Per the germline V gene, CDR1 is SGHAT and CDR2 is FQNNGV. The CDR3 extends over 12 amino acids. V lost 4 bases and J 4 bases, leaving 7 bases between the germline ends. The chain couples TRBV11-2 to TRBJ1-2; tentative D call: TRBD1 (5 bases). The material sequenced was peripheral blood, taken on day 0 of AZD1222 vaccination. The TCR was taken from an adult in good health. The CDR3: CASSSGRYGYTF. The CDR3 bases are TGTGCCAGCAGCTCAGGGCGCTATGGCTACACCTTC.